This T cell receptor beta chain was documented in a study of T cell responses to AZD1222 COVID-19 vaccine. The method was immunoSEQ multiplex PCR; TCRdb's version includes in-frame clones alone and lacks a portion of them. The sample lists about 160,000 clones, about 90% occurring once. This clone was picked up a small number of times. Its antigen remains unknown. General study results and limits: Baseline seropositivity occurred in only a handful of AZD1222 recipients. Targeting of unmutated variant regions was reportedly seen in nearly half of spike-specific TCRs.

The CDR3 has 16 residues. The junction had 6 bases not matched to a gene; V was cut back by 1 base and J by 10 bases. Germline CDR1 SGHNT, CDR2 YYREEE (reference sequence). This TCR was sampled from an adult in good health. Sequenced material: peripheral blood, taken on day 0 of AZD1222 vaccination. This chain joins TRBV5-4 and TRBJ2-1, with 15 bases identical to TRBD2. The CDR3 DNA reads as TGTGCCAGCAGCTTGACAAGGGGACTAGCGGGAGGAGAGCAGTTCTTC. This sequence encodes CASSLTRGLAGGEQFF.